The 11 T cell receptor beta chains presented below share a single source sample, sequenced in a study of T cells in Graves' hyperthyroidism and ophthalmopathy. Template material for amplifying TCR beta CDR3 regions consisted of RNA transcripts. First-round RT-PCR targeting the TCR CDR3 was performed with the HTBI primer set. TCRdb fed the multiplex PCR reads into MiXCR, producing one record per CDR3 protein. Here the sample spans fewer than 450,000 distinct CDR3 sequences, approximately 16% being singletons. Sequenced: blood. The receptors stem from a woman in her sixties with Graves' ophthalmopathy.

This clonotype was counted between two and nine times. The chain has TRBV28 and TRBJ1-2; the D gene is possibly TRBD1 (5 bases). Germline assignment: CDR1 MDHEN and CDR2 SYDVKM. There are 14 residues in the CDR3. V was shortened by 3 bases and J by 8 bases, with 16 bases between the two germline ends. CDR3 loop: CASSFGAKGRGYTF. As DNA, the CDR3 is TGTGCCAGCAGTTTTGGGGCCAAGGGTCGGGGCTACACCTTC.

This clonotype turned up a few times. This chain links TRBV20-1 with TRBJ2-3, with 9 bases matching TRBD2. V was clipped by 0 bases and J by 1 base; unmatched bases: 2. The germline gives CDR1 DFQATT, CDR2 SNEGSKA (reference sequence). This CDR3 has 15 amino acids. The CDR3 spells CSARDIAGGTDTQYF. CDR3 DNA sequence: TGCAGTGCTAGAGATATAGCGGGAGGCACAGATACGCAGTATTTT.

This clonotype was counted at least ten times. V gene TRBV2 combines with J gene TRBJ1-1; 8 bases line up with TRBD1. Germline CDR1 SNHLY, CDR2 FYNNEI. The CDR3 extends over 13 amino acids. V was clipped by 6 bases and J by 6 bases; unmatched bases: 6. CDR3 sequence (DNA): TGTGCCAGCAGCCTACAGGGGGACGCTGAAGCTTTCTTT. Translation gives CASSLQGDAEAFF.

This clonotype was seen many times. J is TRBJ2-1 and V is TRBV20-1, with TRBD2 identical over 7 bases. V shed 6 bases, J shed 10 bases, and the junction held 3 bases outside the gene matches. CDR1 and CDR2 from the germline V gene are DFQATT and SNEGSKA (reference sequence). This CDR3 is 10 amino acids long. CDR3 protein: CSARGEEQFF. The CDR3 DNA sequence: TGCAGTGCCCGGGGGGAGGAGCAGTTCTTC.

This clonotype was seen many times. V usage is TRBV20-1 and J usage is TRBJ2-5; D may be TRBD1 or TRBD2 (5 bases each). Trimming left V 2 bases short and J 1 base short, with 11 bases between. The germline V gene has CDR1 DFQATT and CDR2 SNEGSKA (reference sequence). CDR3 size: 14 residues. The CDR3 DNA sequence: TGCAGTGCTAGACCAGGGACCCCCCAAGAGACCCAGTACTTC. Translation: CSARPGTPQETQYF.

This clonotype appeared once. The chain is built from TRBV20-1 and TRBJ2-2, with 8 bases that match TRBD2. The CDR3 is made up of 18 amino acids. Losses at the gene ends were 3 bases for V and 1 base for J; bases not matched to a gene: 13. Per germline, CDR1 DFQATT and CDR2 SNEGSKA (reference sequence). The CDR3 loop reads CSASSRTSTIQNTGELFF. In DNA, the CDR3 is TGCAGTGCTAGTTCTAGGACTAGCACCATTCAGAACACCGGGGAGCTGTTTTTT.

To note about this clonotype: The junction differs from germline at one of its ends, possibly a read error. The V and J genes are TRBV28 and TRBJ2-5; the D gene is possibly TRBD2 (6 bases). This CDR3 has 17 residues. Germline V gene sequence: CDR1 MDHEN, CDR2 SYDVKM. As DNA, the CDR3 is TGCGCCAGCAGCCAAGATATGGCCTTGGGGCTAGCGGAGACCCAGTACTTC. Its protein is CASSQDMALGLAETQYF.

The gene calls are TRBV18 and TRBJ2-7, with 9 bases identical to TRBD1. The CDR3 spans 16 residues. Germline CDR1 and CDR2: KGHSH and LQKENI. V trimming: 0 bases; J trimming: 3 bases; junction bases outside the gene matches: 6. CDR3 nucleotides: TGTGCCAGCTCACCACCGGGGGGACAGGGCGGCTACGAGCAGTACTTC. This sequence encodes CASSPPGGQGGYEQYF.

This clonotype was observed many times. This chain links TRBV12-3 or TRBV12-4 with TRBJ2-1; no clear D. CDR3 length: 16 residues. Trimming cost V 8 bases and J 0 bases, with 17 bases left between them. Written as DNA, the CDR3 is TGTGCCAGCTCGCAAGGGCTCCTGAGCTCCTACAATGAGCAGTTCTTC. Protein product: CASSQGLLSSYNEQFF.

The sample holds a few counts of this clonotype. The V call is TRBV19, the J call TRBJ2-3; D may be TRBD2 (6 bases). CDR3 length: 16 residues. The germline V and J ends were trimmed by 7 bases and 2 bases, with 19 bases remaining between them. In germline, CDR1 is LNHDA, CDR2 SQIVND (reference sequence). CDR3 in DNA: TGTGCCAGTACCCCTGACGGGAGACCCTCCACAGATACGCAGTATTTT. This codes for CASTPDGRPSTDTQYF. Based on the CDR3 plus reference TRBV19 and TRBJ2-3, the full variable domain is DGGITQSPKYLFRKEGQNVTLSCEQNLNHDAMYWYRQDPGQGLRLIYYSQIVNDFQKGDIAEGYSVSREKKESFPLTVTSAQKNPTAFYLCASTPDGRPSTDTQYFGPGTRLTVL.

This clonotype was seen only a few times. CDR3 protein: CASSSRDRAGETQYF. CDR3 in DNA: TGTGCCAGCAGCAGCAGGGACAGGGCGGGAGAGACCCAGTACTTC. V and J are TRBV13 and TRBJ2-5, with 9 nucleotides matching TRBD1. The CDR3 contains 15 residues. J gave up 4 bases and V 5 bases, and 8 bases lay outside the gene matches. Germline V lookup: CDR1 PRHDT, CDR2 FYEKMQ (reference sequence). The variable domain in full, completed from reference TRBV13 and TRBJ2-5, reads AAGVIQSPRHLIKEKRETATLKCYPIPRHDTVYWYQQGPGQDPQFLISFYEKMQSDKGSIPDRFSAQQFSDYHSELNMSSLELGDSALYFCASSSRDRAGETQYFGPGTRLLVL.